This TCR beta chain was documented in a study of shared clonotypes between healthy human individuals. In the case of this clone: Other DNA variants within this sample encode the same CDR3.

Data came from immunoSEQ multiplex PCR; TCRdb stores just in-frame clones and leaves some out. The sample shows about 2.4 million clones, around nine tenths of them seen only once. The source material was naive CD4+ T cells sorted from blood. The subset is: CD45RA+ positively selected. The receptor comes from a man aged 18 to 29 in good health.

The CDR3 here is CASSFTSGGASGELFF. Here the CDR3 DNA reads TGTGCCAGCAGCTTTACTAGCGGGGGGGCATCCGGGGAGCTGTTTTTT. The chain couples TRBV11-2 to TRBJ2-2; 13 bases are a match to TRBD2. CDR3 size: 16 residues. V dropped 3 bases and J dropped 6; count of bases not matched to a gene: 4. Germline V gene sequence: CDR1 SGHAT, CDR2 FQNNGV.